A selection of T cell receptor beta chains follows, all from one sample in a study of T cell clones after liver transplantation. Measured with immunoSEQ multiplex PCR; TCRdb has only the in-frame clones, and not every one. The sample holds 50,000 to 70,000 clones, around three quarters seen once. This sample comprised CD4+ T cells from blood, obtained at the approximately 16-month timepoint. These receptors all stem from a human patient who received a liver transplant. Some T cells may be graft donor cells. Both conserved end residues are part of each CDR3. D genes are given only for firm matches. Only part of the rows carry a size: once, few, many, or a class if the clone is expanded.

J gene: TRBJ2-3
V gene: TRBV9
D gene: TRBD2
clone size: NA
CDR3 protein: CASSVVGLSGASADTQYF
CDR3 DNA: TGTGCCAGCAGCGTAGTGGGCCTTAGCGGGGCCAGCGCAGATACGCAGTATTTT

J gene: TRBJ1-2
V gene: TRBV30
D gene: NA
clone size: NA
CDR3 protein: CAWSLPAGGYTF
CDR3 DNA: TGTGCCTGGAGTTTACCGGCTGGTGGCTACACCTTC

J gene: TRBJ2-3
V gene: TRBV9
D gene: NA
clone size: NA
CDR3 protein: CASSVREGRTDTQYF
CDR3 DNA: TGTGCCAGCAGCGTACGGGAAGGGCGCACAGATACGCAGTATTTT

J gene: TRBJ1-5
V gene: TRBV18
D gene: TRBD1
clone size: few
CDR3 protein: CASSPPGTAGNQPQHF
CDR3 DNA: TGTGCCAGCTCACCACCCGGGACAGCCGGAAATCAGCCCCAGCATTTT

J gene: TRBJ2-1
V gene: TRBV9
D gene: TRBD1
clone size: NA
CDR3 protein: CASSPRGTGFNEQFF
CDR3 DNA: TGTGCCAGCAGCCCTAGGGGGACAGGATTTAATGAGCAGTTCTTC

J gene: TRBJ1-1
V gene: TRBV28
D gene: NA
clone size: NA
CDR3 protein: CASSSPGTSNTEAFF
CDR3 DNA: TGTGCCAGCAGTTCGCCCGGGACCTCTAACACTGAAGCTTTCTTT

J gene: TRBJ1-2
V gene: TRBV6-1
D gene: NA
clone size: NA
CDR3 protein: CASSEGTGIYGYTF
CDR3 DNA: TGTGCCAGCAGTGAGGGTACAGGGATATATGGCTACACCTTC

J gene: TRBJ1-4
V gene: TRBV7-9
D gene: TRBD1
clone size: NA
CDR3 protein: CASSSRTGTASLNEKLFF
CDR3 DNA: TGTGCCAGCAGCTCCCGAACGGGGACAGCCTCCCTTAATGAAAAACTGTTTTTT

J gene: TRBJ2-7
V gene: TRBV5-1
D gene: TRBD1
clone size: NA
CDR3 protein: CASSLEGQGVGEQYF
CDR3 DNA: TGCGCCAGCAGCTTGGAGGGACAGGGAGTCGGGGAGCAGTACTTC

J gene: TRBJ1-2
V gene: TRBV5-6
D gene: NA
clone size: few
CDR3 protein: CASSLYTGTSYGYTF
CDR3 DNA: TGTGCCAGCAGCTTATACACCGGGACAAGCTATGGCTACACCTTC

J gene: TRBJ1-5
V gene: TRBV20-1
D gene: NA
clone size: NA
CDR3 protein: CSAAAGQPQHF
CDR3 DNA: TGCAGTGCGGCCGCAGGTCAGCCCCAGCATTTT

J gene: TRBJ2-1
V gene: TRBV27
D gene: NA
clone size: NA
CDR3 protein: CASTSLDSYNEQFF
CDR3 DNA: TGTGCCAGCACCTCCCTGGACTCCTACAATGAGCAGTTCTTC

J gene: TRBJ2-2
V gene: TRBV16
D gene: NA
clone size: NA
CDR3 protein: CASSRLGSNTGELFF
CDR3 DNA: TGTGCCAGCAGCCGTTTAGGCTCGAACACCGGGGAGCTGTTTTTT

J gene: TRBJ1-2
V gene: TRBV7-8
D gene: NA
clone size: few
CDR3 protein: CASSRLGGSYGYTF
CDR3 DNA: TGTGCCAGCAGCAGACTAGGGGGGAGCTATGGCTACACCTTC

J gene: TRBJ1-6
V gene: TRBV19
D gene: TRBD1
clone size: NA
CDR3 protein: CASSPAGQGNSPLHF
CDR3 DNA: TGTGCCAGTAGTCCCGCGGGACAGGGTAATTCACCCCTCCACTTT

J gene: TRBJ1-2
V gene: TRBV5-1
D gene: NA
clone size: NA
CDR3 protein: CASNLEPAGNYGYTF
CDR3 DNA: TGCGCCAGCAACCTGGAGCCGGCGGGAAACTATGGCTACACCTTC

J gene: TRBJ2-2
V gene: TRBV5-1
D gene: NA
clone size: NA
CDR3 protein: CASSLTGDTGELFF
CDR3 DNA: TGCGCCAGCAGCTTGACAGGAGACACCGGGGAGCTGTTTTTT

J gene: TRBJ2-2
V gene: TRBV7-6
D gene: TRBD2
clone size: few
CDR3 protein: CASSPTSGAFAGELFF
CDR3 DNA: TGTGCCAGCAGCCCTACTAGCGGGGCCTTCGCCGGGGAGCTGTTTTTT

J gene: TRBJ1-1
V gene: TRBV4-1
D gene: NA
clone size: NA
CDR3 protein: CASSQDDRRNTEAFF
CDR3 DNA: TGCGCCAGCAGCCAAGATGACAGGAGGAACACTGAAGCTTTCTTT

J gene: TRBJ2-2
V gene: TRBV5-1
D gene: NA
clone size: NA
CDR3 protein: CASSVSGERTGELFF
CDR3 DNA: TGCGCCAGCAGCGTATCGGGAGAAAGAACCGGGGAGCTGTTTTTT

J gene: TRBJ2-5
V gene: TRBV6-1
D gene: NA
clone size: NA
CDR3 protein: CASARGNRETQYF
CDR3 DNA: TGTGCCAGCGCGCGGGGAAATAGGGAGACCCAGTACTTC

J gene: TRBJ1-2
V gene: TRBV7-2
D gene: NA
clone size: NA
CDR3 protein: CASSLDFTDNYGYTF
CDR3 DNA: TGTGCCAGCAGCTTAGATTTCACAGATAACTATGGCTACACCTTC

J gene: TRBJ1-2
V gene: TRBV2
D gene: NA
clone size: NA
CDR3 protein: CASSGVGLNYGYTF
CDR3 DNA: TGTGCCAGCAGTGGTGTTGGCCTGAACTATGGCTACACCTTC

J gene: TRBJ1-1
V gene: TRBV6-1
D gene: TRBD1
clone size: NA
CDR3 protein: CASSDRGGTEAFF
CDR3 DNA: TGTGCCAGCAGTGACAGGGGGGGCACTGAAGCTTTCTTT

J gene: TRBJ1-1
V gene: TRBV5-5
D gene: TRBD1
clone size: NA
CDR3 protein: CASSYGQGAEAFF
CDR3 DNA: TGTGCCAGCAGCTATGGACAGGGTGCTGAAGCTTTCTTT

J gene: TRBJ1-2
V gene: TRBV28
D gene: NA
clone size: NA
CDR3 protein: CASSLLDYGYTF
CDR3 DNA: TGTGCCAGCAGTTTATTGGACTATGGCTACACCTTC

J gene: TRBJ1-1
V gene: TRBV18
D gene: TRBD1
clone size: NA
CDR3 protein: CASSPRQGEAFF
CDR3 DNA: TGTGCCAGCTCACCGCGACAGGGCGAAGCTTTCTTT

J gene: TRBJ1-2
V gene: TRBV28
D gene: NA
clone size: NA
CDR3 protein: CAITEPVDGYTF
CDR3 DNA: TGTGCCATAACGGAGCCGGTGGATGGCTACACCTTC

J gene: TRBJ2-1
V gene: TRBV19
D gene: NA
clone size: NA
CDR3 protein: CATRQDYYNEQFF
CDR3 DNA: TGTGCCACCAGACAGGATTATTACAATGAGCAGTTCTTC

J gene: TRBJ2-1
V gene: TRBV6-6
D gene: TRBD1
clone size: NA
CDR3 protein: CASSPFAQGDNEQFF
CDR3 DNA: TGTGCCAGCAGCCCATTCGCACAGGGGGACAATGAGCAGTTCTTC

J gene: TRBJ2-7
V gene: TRBV11-3
D gene: NA
clone size: NA
CDR3 protein: CASSLRGGTAYEQYF
CDR3 DNA: TGTGCCAGCAGCTTAAGAGGCGGAACAGCCTACGAGCAGTACTTC

J gene: TRBJ2-3
V gene: TRBV10-1
D gene: NA
clone size: few
CDR3 protein: CASSESGTDTQYF
CDR3 DNA: TGCGCCAGCAGTGAGTCTGGCACAGATACGCAGTATTTT

J gene: TRBJ1-1
V gene: TRBV5-1
D gene: NA
clone size: NA
CDR3 protein: CASSLALGTGQAFF
CDR3 DNA: TGCGCCAGCAGCTTAGCCCTAGGGACTGGGCAAGCTTTCTTT

J gene: TRBJ1-5
V gene: TRBV6-6
D gene: NA
clone size: once
CDR3 protein: CASSYLTENQPQHF
CDR3 DNA: TGTGCCAGCAGTTACCTCACAGAGAATCAGCCCCAGCATTTT

J gene: TRBJ2-5
V gene: TRBV5-4
D gene: TRBD2
clone size: NA
CDR3 protein: CASSPGLVAETQYF
CDR3 DNA: TGTGCCAGCAGCCCCGGACTAGTTGCAGAGACCCAGTACTTC

J gene: TRBJ1-6
V gene: TRBV27
D gene: NA
clone size: NA
CDR3 protein: CASAEGPYNSPLHF
CDR3 DNA: TGTGCCAGCGCGGAGGGACCCTATAATTCACCCCTCCACTTT

J gene: TRBJ2-3
V gene: TRBV21-1
D gene: NA
clone size: few
CDR3 protein: CASSSFSLDRRTDTQYF
CDR3 DNA: TGTGCCAGCAGCTCTTTTTCCCTGGACAGACGCACAGATACGCAGTATTTT

J gene: TRBJ1-2
V gene: TRBV5-1
D gene: NA
clone size: NA
CDR3 protein: CASSPQGMSGYTF
CDR3 DNA: TGCGCCAGCAGCCCGCAGGGGATGAGCGGCTACACCTTC

J gene: TRBJ1-2
V gene: TRBV7-2
D gene: NA
clone size: few
CDR3 protein: CASSLALAGVDGYTF
CDR3 DNA: TGTGCCAGCAGCTTAGCCCTGGCAGGGGTGGATGGCTACACCTTC

J gene: TRBJ2-3
V gene: TRBV5-1
D gene: NA
clone size: few
CDR3 protein: CASSLRQGQSQSTQYF
CDR3 DNA: TGCGCCAGCAGCTTGAGGCAGGGGCAGTCTCAGAGTACGCAGTATTTT

J gene: TRBJ2-7
V gene: TRBV18
D gene: NA
clone size: NA
CDR3 protein: CASSPGQSSYEQYF
CDR3 DNA: TGTGCCAGCTCACCAGGACAGAGCTCCTACGAGCAGTACTTC

J gene: TRBJ1-2
V gene: TRBV27
D gene: TRBD1
clone size: NA
CDR3 protein: CASSTGTGANYGYTF
CDR3 DNA: TGTGCCAGCAGCACCGGGACAGGGGCTAACTATGGCTACACCTTC

J gene: TRBJ1-1
V gene: TRBV15
D gene: TRBD1
clone size: NA
CDR3 protein: CATSRGGTGPEAFF
CDR3 DNA: TGTGCCACCAGCAGGGGAGGGACAGGCCCGGAAGCTTTCTTT

J gene: TRBJ2-2
V gene: TRBV7-9
D gene: NA
clone size: few
CDR3 protein: CASSLGPGNTGELFF
CDR3 DNA: TGTGCCAGCAGCTTAGGCCCTGGGAACACCGGGGAGCTGTTTTTT

J gene: TRBJ1-1
V gene: TRBV14
D gene: NA
clone size: NA
CDR3 protein: CASSQTGTAFF
CDR3 DNA: TGTGCCAGCAGCCAAACGGGGACGGCTTTCTTT

J gene: TRBJ2-2
V gene: TRBV9
D gene: NA
clone size: NA
CDR3 protein: CASSVTGNTGELFF
CDR3 DNA: TGTGCCAGCAGCGTGACAGGGAACACCGGGGAGCTGTTTTTT

J gene: TRBJ2-4
V gene: TRBV29-1
D gene: NA
clone size: NA
CDR3 protein: CSVLVGAKNIQYF
CDR3 DNA: TGCAGCGTACTCGTGGGGGCCAAAAACATTCAGTACTTC

J gene: TRBJ2-5
V gene: TRBV2
D gene: NA
clone size: few
CDR3 protein: CASSRQQRGQETQYF
CDR3 DNA: TGTGCCAGCAGTCGGCAGCAACGGGGCCAAGAGACCCAGTACTTC

J gene: TRBJ1-2
V gene: TRBV5-1
D gene: NA
clone size: NA
CDR3 protein: CASSLGGSNYGYTF
CDR3 DNA: TGCGCCAGCAGCTTGGGGGGCTCTAACTATGGCTACACCTTC

J gene: TRBJ2-5
V gene: TRBV7-6
D gene: NA
clone size: NA
CDR3 protein: CASSARPRGSAETQYF
CDR3 DNA: TGTGCCAGCAGCGCTCGCCCCCGGGGTTCGGCAGAGACCCAGTACTTC

J gene: TRBJ1-2
V gene: TRBV27
D gene: NA
clone size: NA
CDR3 protein: CASTSRQAGNYGYTF
CDR3 DNA: TGTGCCAGCACCTCGCGCCAGGCAGGGAATTACGGCTACACCTTC

J gene: TRBJ2-3
V gene: TRBV7-8
D gene: TRBD2
clone size: NA
CDR3 protein: CASSPSSSGGAFRDTQYF
CDR3 DNA: TGTGCCAGCAGCCCAAGTTCGAGCGGGGGGGCTTTTAGAGATACGCAGTATTTT

J gene: TRBJ2-7
V gene: TRBV28
D gene: NA
clone size: once
CDR3 protein: CASRRKGFLHEQYF
CDR3 DNA: TGTGCCAGCCGCCGAAAAGGGTTCCTCCACGAGCAGTACTTC

J gene: TRBJ2-7
V gene: TRBV2
D gene: NA
clone size: NA
CDR3 protein: CASGGQGYEQYF
CDR3 DNA: TGTGCCAGCGGGGGGCAGGGCTACGAGCAGTACTTC

J gene: TRBJ2-5
V gene: TRBV5-6
D gene: TRBD2
clone size: once
CDR3 protein: CASSLLGREQETQYF
CDR3 DNA: TGTGCCAGCAGCTTGCTAGGGAGGGAGCAAGAGACCCAGTACTTC